These 30 T cell receptor beta chains originate from one sample sequenced in a study of CD8 T cells in Susac syndrome. Random hexamers were used to reverse transcribe roughly 0.45 to 1 ug of RNA. TCRdb fed the immunoSEQ multiplex PCR reads into MiXCR, producing one record per CDR3 protein. Here the sample spans about 120,000 distinct CDR3 sequences, less than 95% being singletons. What was sequenced was CD4+ T cells from PBMCs. The receptors come from a human donor with multiple sclerosis.

This rearrangement joins TRBV9 to TRBJ1-5; D remains unclear. Germline V CDR1 and CDR2: SGDLS, YYNGEE. V was pared by 4 bases and J by 3 bases, with 8 bases between. The CDR3 spans 13 residues. The CDR3 loop reads CASSQSPNQPQHF. The CDR3 DNA sequence: TGTGCCAGCAGCCAAAGCCCCAATCAGCCCCAGCATTTT.

The chain employs TRBV5-6 and TRBJ2-1, with D possibly being TRBD1 (6 bases). The germline V gene has CDR1 SGHDT and CDR2 YYEEEE. This CDR3 has 15 amino acids. With 0 bases removed from V and 8 bases from J, the gap between germline ends came to 15 bases. The CDR3 loop is CASSLVGGLGDEQFF. CDR3 sequence (DNA): TGTGCCAGCAGCTTGGTTGGGGGCCTAGGCGATGAGCAGTTCTTC.

The J gene is TRBJ1-4, the V gene TRBV20-1, with 9 bases identical to TRBD1. This CDR3 spans 18 amino acids. Germline loops: CDR1 DFQATT, CDR2 SNEGSKA (reference sequence). The V segment lost 3 bases and the J segment 0 bases; nucleotides outside the gene matches: 11. Written as DNA, the CDR3 is TGCAGTGCTAGGAGAAACGGACAGGGGACTGCAACTAATGAAAAACTGTTTTTT. Translated, it gives CSARRNGQGTATNEKLFF.

This chain's CDR3 is CASSLDPDMNTEAFF. The CDR3 nucleotides read TGTGCCAGCAGCTTGGATCCAGACATGAACACTGAAGCTTTCTTT. The chain carries TRBV5-6 and TRBJ1-1, with D unresolved. The CDR3 has 15 amino acids. Germline-derived CDR1 and CDR2 are SGHDT and YYEEEE. Trimming shortened V by 0 bases and J by 0 bases, and 9 bases separated the two germline ends.

This clonotype has a single count. V gene TRBV18 combines with J gene TRBJ2-3; 9 bases line up with TRBD1. V trimming: 9 bases; J trimming: 1 base; junction bases outside the gene matches: 5. CDR1 is KGHSH, CDR2 LQKENI, per germline. This CDR3 region has 14 residues. CDR3 sequence reads: CARLQGAGTDTQYF. The CDR3 DNA sequence: TGTGCCAGGTTACAGGGGGCTGGCACAGATACGCAGTATTTT.

The count of this clonotype is one. The J gene is TRBJ2-3, the V gene TRBV5-1; 7 bases line up with TRBD1. V lost 7 bases and J lost 0; bases outside the gene matches: 5. CDR1 and CDR2 from the germline V gene are SGHRS and YFSETQ. The CDR3 extends over 14 amino acids. DNA of the CDR3: TGCGCCAGCTATCTGGGACAGAGCACAGATACGCAGTATTTT. Its translation is CASYLGQSTDTQYF.

This rearrangement joins TRBV12-3 or TRBV12-4 to TRBJ2-1; perhaps D is TRBD1 or TRBD2 (5 bases each). CDR3 length equals 12 residues. Trimming removed 6 bases from V and 9 bases from J, with 12 bases in between. The chain's CDR3 is CASRSVRGEQFF. As DNA, the CDR3 is TGTGCCAGCAGATCTGTGAGGGGTGAGCAGTTCTTC.

This rearrangement joins TRBV27 to TRBJ2-1, with 8 bases matching TRBD2. Germline V gene lookup returns CDR1 MNHEY and CDR2 SMNVEV (reference sequence). The length of the CDR3 is 15 residues. Unmatched junction bases numbered 8, after V lost 6 bases and J lost 4 bases. The CDR3 DNA reads TGTGCCAGCAGCCTCGGGGGGGTTCAATACAATGAGCAGTTCTTC. Encoded protein: CASSLGGVQYNEQFF.

The chain links TRBV27 to TRBJ2-7, with D perhaps being TRBD1 or TRBD2 (5 bases each). Germline-derived CDR1 and CDR2 are MNHEY and SMNVEV (reference sequence). V was pared by 5 bases and J by 5 bases, with 19 bases between. This CDR3 has 15 amino acids. The CDR3 is CASSPRGTYVHEQYF. The CDR3 DNA reads as TGTGCCAGCAGTCCCCGAGGGACGTACGTCCACGAGCAGTACTTC.

CDR3 DNA: TGTGCCAGCAGCCCTACCGGGACACCACCCCTCCACTTT. It specifies CASSPTGTPPLHF. The chain links TRBV11-1 to TRBJ1-6; D is perhaps TRBD1 (6 bases). Trimming stripped 5 bases from V and 11 bases from J, with 13 bases between. The CDR3 extends over 13 amino acids. Germline V gene data show CDR1 as SGHAT and CDR2 as FQDESV (reference sequence). Drawing the rest from reference TRBV11-1 and TRBJ1-6, the complete variable domain is EAEVAQSPRYKITEKSQAVAFWCDPISGHATLYWYRQILGQGPELLVQFQDESVVDDSQLPKDRFSAERLKGVDSTLKIQPAELGDSAMYLCASSPTGTPPLHFGNGTRLTVT.

J is TRBJ2-5 and V is TRBV29-1; 10 bases fit TRBD2. The ends lost 0 bases at V and 7 bases at J; junction bases unmatched: 11. The CDR3 consists of 16 residues. Looked up from germline, CDR1 is SQVTM and CDR2 is ANQGSEA. The CDR3 nucleotides are TGCAGCGTTGAAGAGGCACTAGCGGGGCCACGGGGGACCCAGTACTTC. As protein: CSVEEALAGPRGTQYF.

The chain has TRBV19 and TRBJ1-1; no clear D. The ends were cut back, 7 bases at V and 1 base at J, with 10 bases in the middle. Germline V CDR1 and CDR2: LNHDA, SQIVND (reference sequence). The CDR3 length is 13 residues. CDR3 protein: CASTEYPNTEAFF. In DNA form, the CDR3 reads TGTGCCAGTACGGAGTACCCGAACACTGAAGCTTTCTTT.

V and J are TRBV12-3 or TRBV12-4 and TRBJ1-3; D not certain. Trimming removed 3 bases from V and 1 base from J, with 13 bases in between. This CDR3 is 16 amino acids long. The CDR3 reads CASSFGRRESGNTIYF. The CDR3, as DNA: TGTGCCAGCAGTTTCGGACGCCGCGAGTCTGGAAACACCATATATTTT.

J is TRBJ2-7 and V is TRBV5-4; possibly TRBD1 or TRBD2 for D (6 bases each). V was cut by 0 bases and J by 2 bases, with 15 bases left in between. The CDR3 is made up of 16 amino acids. The germline V gene has CDR1 SGHNT and CDR2 YYREEE (reference sequence). The CDR3 sequence: CASSLVGGPTPYEQYF. The CDR3 bases are TGTGCCAGCAGCTTGGTTGGGGGGCCAACCCCCTACGAGCAGTACTTC.

The chain is built from TRBV6-1 and TRBJ2-5, with TRBD2 matching 8 bases. Germline CDR1 MNHNS, CDR2 SASEGT. Losses at the gene ends were 4 bases for V and 4 bases for J; bases not matched to a gene: 5. The CDR3 extends over 14 amino acids. The CDR3 loop reads CASSVLAGGETQYF. CDR3 bases: TGTGCCAGCAGTGTCCTAGCGGGCGGAGAGACCCAGTACTTC.

The chain uses TRBV9 and TRBJ1-5; D not certain. The germline gives CDR1 SGDLS, CDR2 YYNGEE. V was pared by 0 bases and J by 10 bases, with 11 bases between. The CDR3 covers 13 residues. This chain's CDR3 is CASSVGHVSPQHF. The CDR3 nucleotides read TGTGCCAGCAGCGTAGGACACGTGTCTCCCCAGCATTTT.

Only one count was recorded for this clonotype. The chain has TRBV5-4 and TRBJ2-7; D is uncertain. CDR1 is SGHNT, CDR2 YYREEE, per germline (reference sequence). The CDR3 runs to 15 residues. Deletions cut 2 bases from V and 0 bases from J, with 12 bases between. CDR3 sequence: CASSFDTQSSYEQYF. In DNA form, the CDR3 reads TGTGCCAGCAGCTTCGATACCCAGAGCTCCTACGAGCAGTACTTC.

The V gene is TRBV6-5, the J gene TRBJ1-2; D is unclear. The germline CDR1 and CDR2 sequences are MNHEY and SVGAGI. V was shortened by 7 bases and J by 4 bases, with 16 bases between the two germline ends. The CDR3 runs 14 residues. CDR3 coding DNA: TGTGCCAGCAAAGATCCCACCAGTACCTATGGCTACACCTTC. This encodes CASKDPTSTYGYTF.

The chain has TRBV19 and TRBJ2-3, with D unresolved. The germline CDR1 and CDR2 sequences are LNHDA and SQIVND (reference sequence). The V and J ends lost 6 bases and 2 bases respectively, with 12 bases between them. The CDR3 sequence is 14 residues long. As DNA, the CDR3 is TGTGCCAGTAGGACCGGGTTGCACACAGATACGCAGTATTTT. Amino acid sequence: CASRTGLHTDTQYF. Looking up the rest from reference TRBV19 and TRBJ2-3 gives the full variable domain: DGGITQSPKYLFRKEGQNVTLSCEQNLNHDAMYWYRQDPGQGLRLIYYSQIVNDFQKGDIAEGYSVSREKKESFPLTVTSAQKNPTAFYLCASRTGLHTDTQYFGPGTRLTVL.

The chain is built from TRBV29-1 and TRBJ1-1; 7 bases fit TRBD1. V lost 6 bases and J lost 0; bases outside the gene matches: 4. Germline V CDR1 and CDR2: SQVTM, ANQGSEA. This CDR3 spans 13 amino acids. CDR3 protein: CSVAGQLNTEAFF. DNA of the CDR3: TGCAGCGTCGCGGGACAGCTGAACACTGAAGCTTTCTTT.

The chain uses TRBV29-1 and TRBJ1-2; possibly TRBD1 for D (5 bases). Germline V gene data show CDR1 as SQVTM and CDR2 as ANQGSEA. The CDR3 contains 14 residues. Trimming removed 6 bases at V and 2 bases at J, with 16 bases between. CDR3: CSVARQLTNYGYTF. The CDR3 DNA reads TGCAGCGTGGCTCGACAGCTTACGAACTATGGCTACACCTTC.

The genes are TRBV7-9 and TRBJ2-1; TRBD2 agrees at 12 bases. Unmatched junction bases numbered 7, after V lost 5 bases and J lost 8 bases. The CDR3 runs to 15 residues. The germline V gene encodes CDR1 SEHNR and CDR2 FQNEAQ (reference sequence). CDR3 sequence reads: CASSLTSGSGYEQFF. Here the CDR3 DNA reads TGTGCCAGCAGCCTGACTAGCGGGAGTGGCTATGAGCAGTTCTTC.

J is TRBJ2-7 and V is TRBV19, with D possibly matching TRBD2 (6 bases). The V end lost 4 bases, the J end lost 0 bases, and 13 bases lay between the germline ends. This CDR3 contains 15 residues. Germline CDR1 reads LNHDA; CDR2 reads SQIVND (reference sequence). The CDR3 spells CASSKGTGASYEQYF. CDR3 nucleotide sequence: TGTGCCAGTAGTAAGGGTACGGGAGCCTCCTACGAGCAGTACTTC. The entire variable domain, with the rest obtained from reference TRBV19 and TRBJ2-7, is as follows: DGGITQSPKYLFRKEGQNVTLSCEQNLNHDAMYWYRQDPGQGLRLIYYSQIVNDFQKGDIAEGYSVSREKKESFPLTVTSAQKNPTAFYLCASSKGTGASYEQYFGPGTRLTVT.

The chain has TRBV30 and TRBJ2-1, with D unclear. The CDR3 loop spans 10 amino acids. Per the germline V gene, CDR1 is GTSNPN and CDR2 is SVGIG (reference sequence). Trimming cost V 5 bases and J 5 bases, with 4 bases left between them. The CDR3 coding sequence is TGTGCCTGGGGCGACAATGAGCAGTTCTTC. This translates into CAWGDNEQFF.

This chain connects TRBV6-1 to TRBJ2-1; D gene uncertain. The germline V gene encodes CDR1 MNHNS and CDR2 SASEGT. Trimming stripped 10 bases from V and 5 bases from J, with 24 bases between. This CDR3 has 16 amino acids. The CDR3 spells CATVQKRVLDDNEQFF. The CDR3 region has the DNA TGTGCCACAGTGCAGAAGCGCGTATTAGATGACAATGAGCAGTTCTTC.

DNA for the CDR3: TGTGCCAGCAGCCTCACCCCCTCCAATCCCCTTTATGGCTACACCTTC. This gives the protein CASSLTPSNPLYGYTF. This chain connects TRBV3-1 to TRBJ1-2; D is undetermined. The V and J ends lost 4 bases and 5 bases respectively, with 20 bases between them. The CDR3 is made up of 16 amino acids. In germline, CDR1 is LGHDT, CDR2 YNNKEL (reference sequence).

This chain joins TRBV10-3 and TRBJ1-2; 7 nucleotides match TRBD1. Germline trimming cut 6 bases from V and 4 bases from J; bases unmatched to any gene: 5. The V gene's germline CDR1 is ENHRY and CDR2 SYGVKD. There are 13 residues in the CDR3. This CDR3 reads CAIRPTGIYGYTF. CDR3 DNA sequence: TGTGCCATCAGACCGACAGGGATCTATGGCTACACCTTC.

The chain recombines TRBV30 with TRBJ2-5, with unresolved D. The CDR3 runs 12 residues. The ends were cut back, 3 bases at V and 5 bases at J, with 10 bases in the middle. The germline CDR1 and CDR2 sequences are GTSNPN and SVGIG (reference sequence). The CDR3 protein is CAWSTARETQYF. In nucleotides, the CDR3 is TGTGCCTGGAGCACGGCTAGGGAGACCCAGTACTTC.

This chain joins TRBV24-1 and TRBJ2-1; D might be TRBD2 (7 bases). The V end was cut by 9 bases, the J end by 8 bases, with 13 bases between. This CDR3 is built from 12 residues. The V gene's germline CDR1 is KGHDR and CDR2 SFDVKD. The CDR3 loop reads CATLTGRDEQFF. In DNA form, the CDR3 reads TGTGCCACCCTTACAGGGAGGGATGAGCAGTTCTTC.

As DNA, the CDR3 is TGCGCCAGCAGTCGACTAACCCCCTCGGGCGGGGGTCGGACAGATACGCAGTATTTT. As protein: CASSRLTPSGGGRTDTQYF. The gene calls are TRBV23-1 and TRBJ2-3; 7 bases are a match to TRBD2. TRBV23-1 is an ORF, and what it does is uncertain. The CDR3 totals 19 residues. After removal of 4 bases from V and 3 bases from J, the junction contained 19 bases not matched to a gene.